This TCR beta chain is from a study of T cells after yellow fever vaccination. As TCR cDNA was made by 5'RACE template switching, a universal primer site and UMIs were added. TCRdb ran MiXCR on the 5' RACE reads and lists one entry per CDR3 protein. The top ten clones hold roughly a sixth of a sample with approximately 450,000 distinct CDR3 sequences, about 19% of them seen once. Germline V CDR1 and CDR2: MDHEN, SYDVKM. The CDR3 consists of 13 residues. Trimming pared 8 bases from V and 4 bases from J, leaving 14 bases between. The chain links TRBV28 to TRBJ1-2, with D possibly TRBD1 on 5 matching bases. Here the sequenced sample was PBMCs, taken before the yellow fever booster vaccination. The sequence derives from a man between 18 and 29 years old who received the YFV17D yellow fever vaccine. Here the CDR3 reads CASHTDTLYGYTF. In DNA form, the CDR3 reads TGTGCCAGCCACACGGACACCCTCTATGGCTACACCTTC.